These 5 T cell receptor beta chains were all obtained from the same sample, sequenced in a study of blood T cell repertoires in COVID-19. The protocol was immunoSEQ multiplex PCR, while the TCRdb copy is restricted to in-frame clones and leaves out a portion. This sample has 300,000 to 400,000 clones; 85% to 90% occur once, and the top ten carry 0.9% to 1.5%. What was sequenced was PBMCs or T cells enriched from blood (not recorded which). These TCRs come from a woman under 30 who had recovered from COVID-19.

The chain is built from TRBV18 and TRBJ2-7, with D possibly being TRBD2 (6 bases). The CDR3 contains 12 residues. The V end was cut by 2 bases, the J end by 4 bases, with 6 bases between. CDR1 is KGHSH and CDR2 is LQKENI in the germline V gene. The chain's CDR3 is CASSPGGYEQYF. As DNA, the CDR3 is TGTGCCAGCTCACCAGGGGGGTACGAGCAGTACTTC.

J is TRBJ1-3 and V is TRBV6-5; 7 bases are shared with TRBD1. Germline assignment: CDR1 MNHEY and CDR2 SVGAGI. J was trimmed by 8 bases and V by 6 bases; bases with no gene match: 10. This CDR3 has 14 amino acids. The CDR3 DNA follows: TGTGCCAGCAGGCCCTTGGACAGGCGGGACACCATATATTTT. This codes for CASRPLDRRDTIYF.

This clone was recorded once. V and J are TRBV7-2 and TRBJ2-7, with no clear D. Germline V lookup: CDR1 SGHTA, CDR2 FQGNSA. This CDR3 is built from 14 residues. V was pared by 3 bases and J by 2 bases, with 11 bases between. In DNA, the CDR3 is TGTGCCAGCAGCTTCTCCCCGAGCGCCTACGAGCAGTACTTC. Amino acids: CASSFSPSAYEQYF.

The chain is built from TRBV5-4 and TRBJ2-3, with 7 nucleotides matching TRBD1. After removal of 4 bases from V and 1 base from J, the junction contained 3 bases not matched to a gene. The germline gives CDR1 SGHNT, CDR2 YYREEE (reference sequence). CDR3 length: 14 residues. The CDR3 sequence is CASSPGQRTDTQYF. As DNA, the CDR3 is TGTGCCAGCAGCCCGGGACAGCGCACAGATACGCAGTATTTT.

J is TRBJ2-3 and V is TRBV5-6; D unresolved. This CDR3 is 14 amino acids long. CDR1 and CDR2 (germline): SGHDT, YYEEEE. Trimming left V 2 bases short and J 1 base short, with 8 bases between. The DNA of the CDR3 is TGTGCCAGCAGCTTTTGGGCCGGCACAGATACGCAGTATTTT. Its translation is CASSFWAGTDTQYF.